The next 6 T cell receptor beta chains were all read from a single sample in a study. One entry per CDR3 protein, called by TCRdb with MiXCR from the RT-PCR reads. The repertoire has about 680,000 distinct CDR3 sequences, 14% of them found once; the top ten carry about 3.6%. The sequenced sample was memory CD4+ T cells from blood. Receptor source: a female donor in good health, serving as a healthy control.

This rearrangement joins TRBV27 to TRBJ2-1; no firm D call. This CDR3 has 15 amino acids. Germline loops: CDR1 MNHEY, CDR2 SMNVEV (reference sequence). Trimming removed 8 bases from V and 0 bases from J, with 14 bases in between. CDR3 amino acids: CASGRRRDSYNEQFF. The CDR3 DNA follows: TGTGCCAGCGGTAGAAGAAGGGACTCCTACAATGAGCAGTTCTTC.

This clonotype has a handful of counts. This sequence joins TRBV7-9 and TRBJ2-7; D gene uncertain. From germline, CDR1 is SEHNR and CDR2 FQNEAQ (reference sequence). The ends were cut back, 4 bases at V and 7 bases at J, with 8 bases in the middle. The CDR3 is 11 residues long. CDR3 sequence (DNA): TGTGCCAGCAGCTGGCATTTTGAGCAGTACTTC. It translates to CASSWHFEQYF.

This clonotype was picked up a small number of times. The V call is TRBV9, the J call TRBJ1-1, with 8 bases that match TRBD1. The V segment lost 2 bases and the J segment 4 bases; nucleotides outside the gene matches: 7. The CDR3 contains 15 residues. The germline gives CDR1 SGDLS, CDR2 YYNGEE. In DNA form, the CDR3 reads TGTGCCAGCAGCGTGACGACAGGGGTGAGCACTGAAGCTTTCTTT. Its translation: CASSVTTGVSTEAFF.

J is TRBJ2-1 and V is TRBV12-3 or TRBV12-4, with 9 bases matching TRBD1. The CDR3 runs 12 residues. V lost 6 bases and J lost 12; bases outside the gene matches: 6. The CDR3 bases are TGTGCCAGCAGGGCCCCGACAGGGGGGCAGTTCTTC. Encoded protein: CASRAPTGGQFF.

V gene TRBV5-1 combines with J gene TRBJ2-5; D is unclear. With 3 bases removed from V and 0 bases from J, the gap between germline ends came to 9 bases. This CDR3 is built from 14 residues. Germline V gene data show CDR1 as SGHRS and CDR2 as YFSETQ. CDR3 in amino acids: CASSSRSYQETQYF. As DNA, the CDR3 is TGCGCCAGCAGCTCCCGGTCGTACCAAGAGACCCAGTACTTC.

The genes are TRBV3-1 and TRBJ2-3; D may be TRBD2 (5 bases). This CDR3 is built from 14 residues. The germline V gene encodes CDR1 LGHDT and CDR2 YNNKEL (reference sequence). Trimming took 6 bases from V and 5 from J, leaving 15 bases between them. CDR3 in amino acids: CASRPEGLEDTQYF. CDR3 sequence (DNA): TGTGCCAGCAGACCTGAGGGTTTAGAAGATACGCAGTATTTT.